The entry below describes one TCR beta chain. This sample was included in a study of T cells expressing NK-cell markers. The CDR3 is made up of 17 amino acids. CDR1 is LGHNA, CDR2 YNFKEQ, per germline. After re-calling the 5' RACE reads, TCRdb lists one entry per CDR3 protein, DNA absent. This sample contains about 540,000 distinct CDR3 sequences. The clonotype was recovered from a young man in good health. The chain recombines TRBV4-2 with TRBJ2-4; TCRdb lists TRBD1, though no DNA is available to test this call. Sequenced: blood T cells: a sorted CD56 or NKG2C T cell subset, CD4+ or CD8+ T cells, or bulk PBMC T cells (not recorded which). CDR3: CASSRTHQGPKGNIQYF.